The clone carrying this TCR beta chain has at least ten counts. Its specificity is not known. RNA transcripts provided the source from which TCR beta CDR3 regions were amplified. The TCR CDR3 first-round RT-PCR relied on the HTBI primer set. Each CDR3 protein is one row after TCRdb ran MiXCR on the multiplex PCR reads. The profile covers hundreds of thousands of distinct CDR3 sequences, with around 45% appearing a single time and 8.2% taken by the ten largest. The data were taken from a study of T cells in Graves' hyperthyroidism and ophthalmopathy. Study outcomes and limitations: Blood also showed most of the thyroid clonotypes that were expanded above 0.001. Ophthalmopathy and stable hyperthyroidism were separated by a 13 V-J model.

Hyperthyroidism, newly diagnosed and lasting under 2 months, affected patients aged 18 to 65. Sequencing input: peripheral blood or thyroid tissue (not recorded which). The sequence came from a woman aged 18-29 years with Graves' hyperthyroidism.

Here the CDR3 reads CASSLTASGANVLTF. Written as DNA, the CDR3 is TGTGCCAGCAGCTTAACGGCCTCTGGGGCCAACGTCCTGACTTTC. V gene TRBV7-6 combines with J gene TRBJ2-6, with D unresolved. The ends were cut back, 2 bases at V and 0 bases at J, with 5 bases in the middle. Germline CDR1 reads SGHVS; CDR2 reads FNYEAQ. The CDR3 loop spans 15 amino acids. Looking up the rest from reference TRBV7-6 and TRBJ2-6 gives the full variable domain: GAGVSQSPRYKVTKRGQDVALRCDPISGHVSLYWYRQALGQGPEFLTYFNYEAQQDKSGLPNDRFSAERPEGSISTLTIQRTEQRDSAMYRCASSLTASGANVLTFGAGSRLTVL.